This T cell receptor beta chain was recorded in a study of cytomegalovirus exposure and HLA in healthy donors. Study summary: The study's early data release held tens of millions of unique TCRs from HLA-typed donors. Study-wide points: TCR beta sequences reportedly predicted the HLA-A and HLA-B alleles of most subjects accurately. What a later analysis showed was that several of the most significant clusters appeared linked to common viral pathogens. Among TCR beta chains, those listed as cytomegalovirus-associated numbered roughly 150.

Concerning this clone: The antigen remains unidentified.

V lost 0 bases and J 4 bases, leaving 10 bases between the germline ends. The CDR3 length is 15 residues. Germline V gene data show CDR1 as PRHDT and CDR2 as FYEKMQ (reference sequence). The PCR employed 60 Vbeta primers together with 13 Jbeta primers. TCRdb keeps only in-frame clones here, not all; method: immunoSEQ multiplex PCR. Recorded for this sample: more than 110,000 clones. This receptor was identified in a man aged 40-50 years in good health and CMV-seronegative. The V call is TRBV13, the J call TRBJ1-3, with D possibly being TRBD1 (5 bases). Sequencing was performed on PBMCs. The CDR3 region has the DNA TGTGCCAGCAGCTTAGGCGGGGGAGCAGGAAACACCATATATTTT. It codes for CASSLGGGAGNTIYF.